The 19 T cell receptor beta chains below all came from one sample that was sequenced in a study of tumor-infiltrating lymphocytes in oesophageal squamous cell carcinoma. TCRdb reprocessed the PCR reads via MiXCR and lists one record per CDR3 protein. The sample has several thousand distinct CDR3 sequences, less than 20% seen once; the top ten hold roughly an eighth. The specimen sequenced was blood. Receptor source: a male donor with esophageal squamous cell carcinoma.

This clonotype is classed as large (0.1 to 1%). The chain uses TRBV7-6 and TRBJ2-3; D perhaps matches TRBD2 (5 bases). Germline CDR1 SGHVS, CDR2 FNYEAQ. The V end was cut by 5 bases, the J end by 10 bases, with 16 bases between. The CDR3 is made up of 13 amino acids. CDR3 residues: CASSVRHPGAQYF. CDR3 bases: TGTGCCAGCAGCGTACGACACCCCGGGGCGCAGTATTTT.

This clonotype came up many times. This rearrangement joins TRBV18 to TRBJ2-3; 11 bases line up with TRBD2. The CDR3 extends over 14 amino acids. V lost 3 bases, J lost 5 bases, and 1 base stayed unmatched. CDR1 and CDR2 from the germline V gene are KGHSH and LQKENI. The CDR3 bases are TGTGCCAGCTCACCTAGCGGGGGGGAAGATACGCAGTATTTT. Translated, it gives CASSPSGGEDTQYF.

This clonotype occurred many times. The V gene is TRBV5-5, the J gene TRBJ2-3; TRBD2 matches at 16 bases. This CDR3 comprises 16 residues. Trimming at V came to 4 bases and at J to 4 bases, leaving 3 bases not matched to a gene. The germline V gene has CDR1 SGHKS and CDR2 YYEKEE (reference sequence). In nucleotides, the CDR3 is TGTGCCAGCAGCCGAGGGACTAGCGGGGGGGCAGATACGCAGTATTTT. This sequence encodes CASSRGTSGGADTQYF. The full variable domain, in which reference TRBV5-5 and TRBJ2-3 provide the parts outside the CDR3, is DAGVTQSPTHLIKTRGQQVTLRCSPISGHKSVSWYQQVLGQGPQFIFQYYEKEERGRGNFPDRFSARQFPNYSSELNVNALLLGDSALYLCASSRGTSGGADTQYFGPGTRLTVL.

This clonotype was detected many times. V gene TRBV5-3 combines with J gene TRBJ2-5; 11 bases map to TRBD1. TRBV5-3 is an ORF for which the function is uncertain. V lost 4 bases, J lost 5 bases, and 7 bases stayed unmatched. This CDR3 is 15 amino acids long. The CDR3 DNA reads TGTGCCAGAAGCCTCCGGGACAGGGGGGAGGAGACCCAGTACTTC. Amino acids: CARSLRDRGEETQYF.

Many counts were recorded for this clonotype. The conserved closing phenylalanine or tryptophan is absent in this CDR3, likely reflecting a read error. The limits of the CDR3 on the DNA are not certain, so only TCRdb's listed CDR3 is given. CDR3 loop: CASSSGAPPMGGYTFGS. The V call is TRBV7-2, the J call TRBJ2-7; the table's D call of TRBD1 was not tested on the DNA. The V gene's germline CDR1 is SGHTA and CDR2 FQGNSA. The CDR3 is 17 amino acids in total, end residues counted.

In this sample, this clonotype turned up many times. The chain employs TRBV27 and TRBJ2-7; D not resolved. Trimming left V 6 bases short and J 0 bases short, with 12 bases between. Germline CDR1 is MNHEY and CDR2 is SMNVEV (reference sequence). This CDR3 region has 14 residues. CDR3 sequence reads: CASRDKLGSYEQYF. In DNA form, the CDR3 reads TGTGCCAGCAGAGACAAACTGGGCTCCTACGAGCAGTACTTC.

This clonotype has a count of ten or more. V usage is TRBV25-1 and J usage is TRBJ2-5, with D uncertain. Between the trimmed V and J ends, which lost 4 bases and 3 bases, there was a span of 12 bases. The CDR3 contains 14 residues. Germline values: CDR1 MGHDK, CDR2 SYGVNS. CDR3 loop: CASSGVRSEETQYF. Here the CDR3 DNA reads TGTGCCAGCAGTGGGGTGCGGAGTGAAGAGACCCAGTACTTC. Full variable domain (remainder filled in from reference TRBV25-1 and TRBJ2-5): EADIYQTPRYLVIGTGKKITLECSQTMGHDKMYWYQQDPGMELHLIHYSYGVNSTEKGDLSSESTVSRIRTEHFPLTLESARPSHTSQYLCASSGVRSEETQYFGPGTRLLVL.

By share, this clonotype counts as medium-sized. In DNA, the CDR3 is TGTGCCAGCAGCGGGGTCCACAATGGCATTCAGTACTTC. Translation: CASSGVHNGIQYF. The chain joins TRBV6-1 to TRBJ2-4; a possible D gene is TRBD2 (5 bases). This CDR3 comprises 13 residues. Germline CDR1 and CDR2: MNHNS and SASEGT. The V end was cut by 6 bases, the J end by 9 bases, with 15 bases between.

Many counts were recorded for this clonotype. This CDR3 is CASSYSSPGLRGHIYEQYF. Here the CDR3 DNA reads TGTGCCAGCAGTTACTCTTCGCCGGGGCTAAGGGGCCATATCTACGAGCAGTACTTC. This chain connects TRBV6-6 to TRBJ2-7; the D call may be TRBD1 or TRBD2 (5 bases each). CDR3 length equals 19 residues. Germline V gives CDR1 MNHNY, CDR2 SVGAGI (reference sequence). The V and J ends lost 0 bases and 3 bases respectively, with 24 bases between them.

This clonotype was recorded a few times. The chain employs TRBV5-5 and TRBJ1-3; no reliable D call. The germline CDR1 and CDR2 sequences are SGHKS and YYEKEE (reference sequence). This CDR3 contains 16 residues. The ends were cut back, 4 bases at V and 0 bases at J, with 14 bases in the middle. The CDR3 spells CASSNGLRSSGNTIYF. For the CDR3, the DNA is TGTGCCAGCAGCAACGGACTCCGAAGCTCTGGAAACACCATATATTTT.

This clonotype was counted at least ten times. An end of the junction differs from the germline gene, which may be a read error. The rearrangement uses TRBV6-4 and TRBJ2-5; tentatively, D is TRBD1 (6 bases). CDR1 and CDR2 (germline): MRHNA, SNTAGT. CDR3 length: 13 residues. The CDR3 coding sequence is TGTGCCAGCAGTGAGGGGGCGAATTCACCCCTCCACTTC. Translation: CASSEGANSPLHF.

Relative to its sample, this clonotype is medium-sized. The J gene is TRBJ2-1, the V gene TRBV6-1; maybe TRBD1 (6 bases). There are 15 residues in the CDR3. Germline loops: CDR1 MNHNS, CDR2 SASEGT. Trimming stripped 6 bases from V and 0 bases from J, with 12 bases between. The CDR3 DNA sequence: TGTGCCAGCAGGCGGACAGTGGGCTCCTACAATGAGCAGTTCTTC. Protein sequence: CASRRTVGSYNEQFF.

In its sample, this clonotype is medium-sized. The V call is TRBV6-1, the J call TRBJ2-3; 7 bases fit TRBD1. Germline-derived CDR1 and CDR2 are MNHNS and SASEGT. The CDR3 is 12 residues long. The V gene end was trimmed by 8 bases and the J gene end by 6 bases; junction bases not matched to a gene: 5. The DNA for the CDR3 is TGTGCCAGCCACAGGGGTTTGGATACGCAGTATTTT. Encoded protein: CASHRGLDTQYF.

In its sample, this clonotype ranks as medium-sized. The genes are TRBV6-6 and TRBJ2-3, with 8 positions matching TRBD2. The CDR3 is 14 amino acids. The J segment lost 6 bases and the V segment lost 0 bases, leaving 2 bases of the junction unmatched. Germline V gene lookup returns CDR1 MNHNY and CDR2 SVGAGI (reference sequence). The CDR3 nucleotides are TGTGCCAGCAGTTACTCGGGCGGGGGGGATACGCAGTATTTT. Amino acid sequence: CASSYSGGGDTQYF.

As to this clonotype: This CDR3 is missing its conserved last phenylalanine or tryptophan, likely due to a read error. No DNA is shown, since the ends of the CDR3 on it are uncertain; the CDR3 is the one TCRdb lists. This rearrangement joins TRBV7-3 to TRBJ2-1; the table's D call of TRBD1 was not tested on the DNA. CDR1 and CDR2 (germline): SGHTA, FQGTGA. The CDR3 totals 19 residues, both ends included. CDR3 sequence: CASSLHPAGAAGYGYTFGS.

By sample share, this clonotype is large. One junction end disagrees with the germline gene, perhaps due to a read error. The DNA for the CDR3 is TGTGCTAGCAGCTTATCTAATAGCGGAGAGACCCAGTACTTC. Translation gives CASSLSNSGETQYF. The chain joins TRBV7-7 to TRBJ2-5; D is possibly TRBD2 (6 bases). This CDR3 has 14 amino acids. Germline lookup yields CDR1 SSHAT and CDR2 FNYEAQ (reference sequence).

Comments on this clonotype: This CDR3 fails to terminate in the conserved phenylalanine or tryptophan, so it likely reflects a read error. Because the CDR3's place on the DNA is in doubt, the DNA is left out and the CDR3 is given as listed by TCRdb. The V gene is TRBV6-2 or TRBV6-3, the J gene TRBJ2-5; TRBD1 reflects the table's D call only, with no check against the DNA. CDR1 MNHEY and CDR2 SVGEGT come from the germline V gene. The CDR3 contains 17 residues when both ends are counted. The CDR3 sequence is CASSYTGDLYSPLHFGN.

Remarks on this clonotype: A read error may be the cause here, since a much bigger clone is one base away. The genes are TRBV28 and TRBJ2-3, with TRBD1 matching 9 bases. After removal of 5 bases from V and 14 bases from J, the junction contained 20 bases not matched to a gene. The CDR3 loop spans 16 amino acids. Germline V CDR1 and CDR2: MDHEN, SYDVKM. CDR3 in amino acids: CASSLTGGIAAGELYF. CDR3 nucleotides: TGTGCCAGCAGTCTGACAGGGGGGATAGCGGCCGGGGAGCTGTATTTT.

By its share, this clonotype is medium-sized (0.01 to 0.1%). V and J are TRBV10-1 and TRBJ2-3; 10 positions match TRBD2. The germline V gene has CDR1 WNHNN and CDR2 SYGVQD (reference sequence). The CDR3 length is 16 residues. V shed 3 bases, J shed 4 bases, and the junction held 7 bases outside the gene matches. This CDR3 is CASSDSPSGGADTQYF. For the CDR3, the DNA is TGCGCCAGCAGTGATAGTCCTAGCGGGGGCGCAGATACGCAGTATTTT.